This passage covers 11 T cell receptor beta chains from one sample sequenced in a study of beta chain features in type 1 diabetes listed by TCRdb under 2018. Libraries came from the immunoSEQ multiplex PCR assay. The entire amount of isolated RNA was reverse transcribed using the High Capacity cDNA Reverse Transcription Kit, so the sequenced TCRB transcripts were expressed ones. Not all clones reach the TCRdb copy of this immuneACCESS table, which keeps in-frame sequences only. Checked studies attribute under half of the gap to unresolved V genes and leave the rest unexplained. This sample lists hundreds of thousands of clones; 8% were detected once. The ten top clones hold 0.44% of the sample. The sample consisted of central memory CD4+ T cells from blood. The source of these receptors is a woman in her late teens or twenties in good health.

About this clone itself: The same CDR3 can be traced to other DNA sequences in this sample. The V call is TRBV18, the J call TRBJ2-4, with 7 bases fitting TRBD1. The CDR3 is made up of 16 amino acids. Germline-derived CDR1 and CDR2 are KGHSH and LQKENI. The trim removed 0 bases at V and 0 bases at J, leaving 2 bases unmatched. The CDR3 protein is CASSPPGQLAKNIQYF. The CDR3 coding sequence is TGTGCCAGCTCACCACCGGGACAGCTAGCCAAAAACATTCAGTACTTC.

This sequence joins TRBV28 and TRBJ1-3; TRBD1 is a possible D gene (6 bases). Germline V lookup: CDR1 MDHEN, CDR2 SYDVKM. V lost 8 bases and J 3 bases, leaving 11 bases between the germline ends. The CDR3 is 13 amino acids. In nucleotides, the CDR3 is TGTGCCAGCTCACAGGGTAGTGGAAACACCATATATTTT. Amino acids: CASSQGSGNTIYF.

Many counts were recorded for this clone. Other DNA sequences from this sample encode an identical CDR3 as well. The chain recombines TRBV4-2 with TRBJ2-2; the match to TRBD1 covers 8 bases. V dropped 1 base and J dropped 3; count of bases not matched to a gene: 4. CDR1 is LGHNA, CDR2 YNFKEQ, per germline. There are 16 residues in the CDR3. The CDR3 region is CASSQGRGLDTGELFF. CDR3 in DNA: TGTGCCAGCAGCCAAGGCAGGGGGCTGGACACCGGGGAGCTGTTTTTT.

The chain couples TRBV28 to TRBJ1-2; D may be TRBD1 (5 bases). The CDR3 contains 14 residues. Between the trimmed V and J ends, which lost 4 bases and 4 bases, there was a span of 13 bases. Germline V gene sequence: CDR1 MDHEN, CDR2 SYDVKM. The CDR3 nucleotides read TGTGCCAGCAGTTCCCCAGGGTCTAGCTATGGCTACACCTTC. It translates to CASSSPGSSYGYTF.

The V gene is TRBV5-1, the J gene TRBJ2-1; 11 bases match TRBD1. Trimming took 4 bases from V and 6 from J; bases not matched to a gene: 6. Germline CDR1 is SGHRS and CDR2 is YFSETQ. The CDR3 has 15 residues. As DNA, the CDR3 is TGCGCCAGCAGCAGGACAGGGGGCACGGGCAATGAGCAGTTCTTC. Translating gives CASSRTGGTGNEQFF.

The J gene is TRBJ2-5, the V gene TRBV5-5; TRBD2 matches 7 bases. The CDR3 spans 14 residues. Germline CDR1 and CDR2: SGHKS and YYEKEE (reference sequence). V lost 2 bases and J lost 4; bases outside the gene matches: 5. CDR3 sequence: CASSFRGSRETQYF. The CDR3 DNA reads as TGTGCCAGCAGCTTCCGCGGGAGTAGAGAGACCCAGTACTTC.

This clone has a handful of counts. This same CDR3 is encoded by further DNA sequences in the sample. The chain carries TRBV5-4 and TRBJ2-7, with 11 bases that match TRBD2. The CDR3 consists of 14 residues. Trimming took 4 bases from V and 4 from J; bases not matched to a gene: 4. CDR1 is SGHNT, CDR2 YYREEE, per germline (reference sequence). CDR3 protein: CASSPGTSGYEQYF. The DNA of the CDR3 is TGTGCCAGCAGCCCCGGGACTAGCGGTTACGAGCAGTACTTC. The complete variable domain, with remaining parts taken from reference TRBV5-4 and TRBJ2-7, reads ETGVTQSPTHLIKTRGQQVTLRCSSQSGHNTVSWYQQALGQGPQFIFQYYREEENGRGNFPPRFSGLQFPNYSSELNVNALELDDSALYLCASSPGTSGYEQYFGPGTRLTVT.

This clone was counted only a few times. The J gene is TRBJ2-1, the V gene TRBV28, with 14 bases matching TRBD2. V dropped 9 bases and J dropped 9; count of bases not matched to a gene: 10. Germline V gene lookup returns CDR1 MDHEN and CDR2 SYDVKM. This CDR3 is 15 amino acids long. The CDR3 is CASITGTSGRGEQFF. Here the CDR3 DNA reads TGTGCCAGTATCACCGGGACTAGCGGGAGAGGTGAGCAGTTCTTC.

This clone was counted only a few times. The chain has TRBV19 and TRBJ2-1, with D possibly matching TRBD2 (5 bases). The CDR3 runs 16 residues. CDR1 LNHDA and CDR2 SQIVND come from the germline V gene (reference sequence). V was clipped by 4 bases and J by 3 bases, with 16 bases between them. In DNA form, the CDR3 reads TGTGCCAGTAGTAGACGGGATTCAGCCCTCTACAATGAGCAGTTCTTC. The encoded protein is CASSRRDSALYNEQFF. Full variable domain (missing parts from reference TRBV19 and TRBJ2-1): DGGITQSPKYLFRKEGQNVTLSCEQNLNHDAMYWYRQDPGQGLRLIYYSQIVNDFQKGDIAEGYSVSREKKESFPLTVTSAQKNPTAFYLCASSRRDSALYNEQFFGPGTRLTVL.

V and J are TRBV7-9 and TRBJ2-2; 7 nucleotides match TRBD1. The V gene's germline CDR1 is SEHNR and CDR2 FQNEAQ (reference sequence). The J segment lost 4 bases and the V segment lost 5 bases, leaving 7 bases of the junction unmatched. The CDR3 is 15 residues long. CDR3 coding DNA: TGTGCCAGCAGCCAAGGGGGCTGGGTCACCGGGGAGCTGTTTTTT. Translated: CASSQGGWVTGELFF.

This clone was seen more than once but under ten times. This rearrangement joins TRBV7-9 to TRBJ2-7; perhaps TRBD1 as D (6 bases). The CDR3 runs to 13 residues. CDR1 SEHNR and CDR2 FQNEAQ come from the germline V gene (reference sequence). V lost 8 bases, J lost 5 bases, and 16 bases lay in between. This CDR3 is CASLTGNSHEQYF. The CDR3 DNA reads as TGTGCCAGCCTAACAGGGAACTCGCACGAGCAGTACTTC.